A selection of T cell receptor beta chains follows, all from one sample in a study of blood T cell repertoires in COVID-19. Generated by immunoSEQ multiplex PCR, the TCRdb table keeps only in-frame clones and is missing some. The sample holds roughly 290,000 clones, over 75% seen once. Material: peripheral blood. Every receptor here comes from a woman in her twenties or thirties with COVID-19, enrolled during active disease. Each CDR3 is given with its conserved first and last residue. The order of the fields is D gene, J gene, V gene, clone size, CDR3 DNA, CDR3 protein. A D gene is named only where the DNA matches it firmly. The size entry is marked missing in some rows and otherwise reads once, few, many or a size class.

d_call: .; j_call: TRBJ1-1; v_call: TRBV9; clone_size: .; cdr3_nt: TGTGCCAGCAAACCCTTCTCGACTCCCACTGAAGCTTTCTTT; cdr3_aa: CASKPFSTPTEAFF
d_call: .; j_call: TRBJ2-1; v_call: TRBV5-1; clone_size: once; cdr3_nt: TGCGCCAGCTGGGGGGACAGCGGAGCAAGTTACAATGAGCAGTTCTTC; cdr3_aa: CASWGDSGASYNEQFF
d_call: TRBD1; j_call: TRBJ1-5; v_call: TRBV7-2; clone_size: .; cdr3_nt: TGTGCCAGCAGCTCAGGCACAGGGGATCTGCCCCAGCATTTT; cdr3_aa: CASSSGTGDLPQHF
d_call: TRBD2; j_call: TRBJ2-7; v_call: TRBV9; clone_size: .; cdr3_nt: TGTGCCAGCAGCGTGGGAGGGGCCTCCTCCTACGAGCAGTACTTC; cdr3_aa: CASSVGGASSYEQYF
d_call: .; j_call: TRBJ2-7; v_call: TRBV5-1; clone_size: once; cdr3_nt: TGCGCCAGCAGTCCCCAGGGCTACTACGAGCAGTACTTC; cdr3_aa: CASSPQGYYEQYF
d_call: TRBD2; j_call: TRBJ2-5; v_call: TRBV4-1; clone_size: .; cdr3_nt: TGCGCCAGCAGCCGGATCGCCGGGACTAGCGGGAGTTTAGAGACCCAGTACTTC; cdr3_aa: CASSRIAGTSGSLETQYF
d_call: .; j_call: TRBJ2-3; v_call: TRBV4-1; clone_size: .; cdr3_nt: TGCGCCAGCAGCCAACTGGATACGCAGTATTTT; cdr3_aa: CASSQLDTQYF
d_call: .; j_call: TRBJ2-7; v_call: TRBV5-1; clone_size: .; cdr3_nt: TGCGCCAGCAGCTTGGAACAGGCCATCTCCTACGAGCAGTACTTC; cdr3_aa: CASSLEQAISYEQYF
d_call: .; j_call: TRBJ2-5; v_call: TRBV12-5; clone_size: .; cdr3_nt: TGTGCTAGTGGTTCAGCGGGCCGGGAGACCCAGTACTTC; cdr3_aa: CASGSAGRETQYF
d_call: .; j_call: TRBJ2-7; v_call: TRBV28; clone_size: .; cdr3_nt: TGTGCCAGCAGCAACATTGAAACATTCTCCTACGAGCAGTACTTC; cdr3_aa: CASSNIETFSYEQYF
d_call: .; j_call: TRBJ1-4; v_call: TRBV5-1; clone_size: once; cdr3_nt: TGCGCCAGCAGCTTGGACGAGGATGAAAAACTGTTTTTT; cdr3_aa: CASSLDEDEKLFF
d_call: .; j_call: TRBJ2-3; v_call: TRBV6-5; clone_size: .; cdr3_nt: TGTGCCAGCAGTCGAGACAGGCTTTTCACAGATACGCAGTATTTT; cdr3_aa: CASSRDRLFTDTQYF
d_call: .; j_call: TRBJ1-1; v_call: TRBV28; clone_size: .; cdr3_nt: TGTGCCAGCAGCCCATCGGGGGTTGGGCACACTGAAGCTTTCTTT; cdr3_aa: CASSPSGVGHTEAFF
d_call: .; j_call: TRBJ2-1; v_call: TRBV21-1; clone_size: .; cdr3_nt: TGTGCCAGCAGCAAAGCGGCCTGGCCTTTATACAATGAGCAGTTCTTC; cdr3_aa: CASSKAAWPLYNEQFF